This is a list of T cell receptor beta chains from one sample in a study of identical twins. TCRdb reanalysed the 5' RACE reads using MiXCR and keeps one entry per CDR3 protein. Of approximately 530,000 distinct CDR3 sequences in the sample, approximately 20% were seen once. These data were also reused for a study on yellow fever vaccine responses in identical twins.

Sequencing was performed on CD4+ T cells sorted from blood. These receptors were taken from a woman aged 18-29 years in good health. CDR3s include the opening cysteine and the closing phenylalanine or tryptophan. The D gene is left open where the match is weak. Clone size, where shown, is once, few, many, or a class for clones that have expanded.

clone size: -
D gene: TRBD2
V gene: TRBV12-3/TRBV12-4
CDR3 length: 15
J gene: TRBJ2-5
CDR3 protein: CASSFLGGSGETQYF
CDR3 DNA: TGTGCCAGCAGTTTTCTTGGCGGGAGCGGAGAGACCCAGTACTTC

clone size: few
D gene: -
V gene: TRBV19
CDR3 length: 14
J gene: TRBJ1-1
CDR3 protein: CASSMAGVNTEAFF
CDR3 DNA: TGTGCCAGTAGTATGGCAGGGGTGAACACTGAAGCTTTCTTT

clone size: -
D gene: TRBD2
V gene: TRBV4-2
CDR3 length: 18
J gene: TRBJ2-7
CDR3 protein: CASSRDVTSGLIPWEQYF
CDR3 DNA: TGTGCCAGCAGCCGGGATGTGACTAGCGGTCTAATCCCCTGGGAGCAGTACTTC

clone size: -
D gene: -
V gene: TRBV27
CDR3 length: 18
J gene: TRBJ2-3
CDR3 protein: CASSGRRPSAGSTDTQYF
CDR3 DNA: TGTGCCAGCAGTGGCCGACGACCCTCTGCCGGCTCCACAGATACGCAGTATTTT

clone size: few
D gene: -
V gene: TRBV5-5
CDR3 length: 16
J gene: TRBJ2-6
CDR3 protein: CASSYTSTGTTNVLTF
CDR3 DNA: TGTGCCAGCAGCTACACATCGACAGGTACAACCAACGTCCTGACTTTC

clone size: once
D gene: -
V gene: TRBV3-1
CDR3 length: 16
J gene: TRBJ2-1
CDR3 protein: CASSPRGYGDNNEQFF
CDR3 DNA: TGTGCCAGCAGCCCCCGGGGGTACGGGGACAACAATGAGCAGTTCTTC

clone size: few
D gene: TRBD2
V gene: TRBV6-2/TRBV6-3
CDR3 length: 21
J gene: TRBJ2-1
CDR3 protein: CASILRSGLAGGKSSYNEQFF
CDR3 DNA: TGTGCCAGCATCCTCAGGTCGGGACTAGCGGGAGGCAAAAGCTCCTACAATGAGCAGTTCTTC

clone size: -
D gene: TRBD2
V gene: TRBV3-1
CDR3 length: 16
J gene: TRBJ2-5
CDR3 protein: CASSQASGRAVETQYF
CDR3 DNA: TGTGCCAGCAGCCAAGCCAGCGGGAGGGCCGTGGAGACCCAGTACTTC

clone size: -
D gene: TRBD2
V gene: TRBV9
CDR3 length: 16
J gene: TRBJ2-2
CDR3 protein: CASSVVGRAGTGELFF
CDR3 DNA: TGTGCCAGCAGCGTAGTCGGGAGGGCCGGCACCGGGGAGCTGTTTTTT

clone size: -
D gene: -
V gene: TRBV20-1
CDR3 length: 15
J gene: TRBJ2-1
CDR3 protein: CSASLIARSYNEQFF
CDR3 DNA: TGCAGTGCTAGTTTAATTGCCCGCTCCTACAATGAGCAGTTCTTC

clone size: few
D gene: -
V gene: TRBV6-1
CDR3 length: 13
J gene: TRBJ2-1
CDR3 protein: CASSEPIRPMQFF
CDR3 DNA: TGTGCCAGCAGTGAACCCATAAGACCCATGCAGTTCTTC

clone size: -
D gene: -
V gene: TRBV3-2
CDR3 length: 15
J gene: TRBJ2-1
CDR3 protein: CATCQRRGFYNEQFF
CDR3 DNA: TGTGCCACCTGCCAACGGCGGGGCTTCTACAATGAGCAGTTCTTC

clone size: few
D gene: -
V gene: TRBV28
CDR3 length: 12
J gene: TRBJ2-7
CDR3 protein: CASTRSSYEQYF
CDR3 DNA: TGTGCCAGCACCCGGAGCTCCTACGAGCAGTACTTC

clone size: -
D gene: -
V gene: TRBV20-1
CDR3 length: 12
J gene: TRBJ2-1
CDR3 protein: CSVSGRGNEQFF
CDR3 DNA: TGCAGTGTCAGTGGGAGAGGCAATGAGCAGTTCTTC

clone size: -
D gene: TRBD2
V gene: TRBV12-3/TRBV12-4
CDR3 length: 14
J gene: TRBJ2-2
CDR3 protein: CASSSRTRSGELFF
CDR3 DNA: TGTGCCAGCAGTTCAAGGACTAGGTCCGGGGAGCTGTTTTTT

clone size: -
D gene: -
V gene: TRBV6-1
CDR3 length: 16
J gene: TRBJ2-2
CDR3 protein: CASSQTRTANTGELFF
CDR3 DNA: TGTGCCAGCTCACAAACCAGGACCGCGAACACCGGGGAGCTGTTTTTT

clone size: many
D gene: -
V gene: TRBV12-3/TRBV12-4
CDR3 length: 14
J gene: TRBJ1-4
CDR3 protein: CASSWWGSGEKLFF
CDR3 DNA: TGTGCCAGCAGTTGGTGGGGTTCTGGTGAAAAACTGTTTTTT

clone size: -
D gene: TRBD2
V gene: TRBV6-1
CDR3 length: 17
J gene: TRBJ2-3
CDR3 protein: CASPPSGTPYSTDTQYF
CDR3 DNA: TGTGCCAGCCCCCCTAGCGGAACACCCTATAGCACAGATACGCAGTATTTT

clone size: -
D gene: -
V gene: TRBV25-1
CDR3 length: 12
J gene: TRBJ1-3
CDR3 protein: CASGGTLGTIYF
CDR3 DNA: TGTGCCAGCGGTGGAACGCTCGGCACCATATATTTT

clone size: -
D gene: -
V gene: TRBV28
CDR3 length: 14
J gene: TRBJ2-2
CDR3 protein: CASMLAIGTGELFF
CDR3 DNA: TGTGCCAGCATGCTAGCGATTGGCACCGGGGAGCTGTTTTTT

clone size: few
D gene: -
V gene: TRBV11-2
CDR3 length: 14
J gene: TRBJ1-4
CDR3 protein: CASSQAQGYEKLFF
CDR3 DNA: TGTGCCAGCAGCCAAGCACAGGGATATGAAAAACTGTTTTTT

clone size: few
D gene: TRBD2
V gene: TRBV7-9
CDR3 length: 16
J gene: TRBJ2-5
CDR3 protein: CASSLRRLAGAETQYF
CDR3 DNA: TGTGCCAGCAGCTTAAGACGACTAGCGGGGGCAGAGACCCAGTACTTC

clone size: -
D gene: -
V gene: TRBV29-1
CDR3 length: 13
J gene: TRBJ1-1
CDR3 protein: CSVRPGGRTEAFF
CDR3 DNA: TGCAGCGTTCGTCCTGGAGGTAGGACTGAAGCTTTCTTT

clone size: -
D gene: -
V gene: TRBV20-1
CDR3 length: 16
J gene: TRBJ2-3
CDR3 protein: CSAPDRIRYSTDTQYF
CDR3 DNA: TGCAGTGCTCCCGACAGGATTCGCTATAGCACAGATACGCAGTATTTT

clone size: -
D gene: -
V gene: TRBV18
CDR3 length: 14
J gene: TRBJ2-1
CDR3 protein: CASSPQPGRNEQFF
CDR3 DNA: TGTGCCAGCTCACCACAGCCGGGACGGAATGAGCAGTTCTTC

clone size: few
D gene: TRBD2
V gene: TRBV2
CDR3 length: 15
J gene: TRBJ2-1
CDR3 protein: CASSVLAGAPNEQFF
CDR3 DNA: TGTGCCAGCAGTGTTTTGGCGGGAGCCCCCAATGAGCAGTTCTTC

clone size: -
D gene: -
V gene: TRBV5-6
CDR3 length: 15
J gene: TRBJ2-1
CDR3 protein: CASSLWFSSYNEQFF
CDR3 DNA: TGTGCCAGCAGCTTGTGGTTTTCCTCCTACAATGAGCAGTTCTTC

clone size: -
D gene: -
V gene: TRBV28
CDR3 length: 12
J gene: TRBJ2-7
CDR3 protein: CASRQQNPEQYF
CDR3 DNA: TGTGCCAGCAGGCAACAGAATCCCGAGCAGTACTTC

clone size: few
D gene: TRBD2
V gene: TRBV6-1
CDR3 length: 14
J gene: TRBJ2-3
CDR3 protein: CASRPGGLTDTQYF
CDR3 DNA: TGTGCCAGCAGGCCGGGGGGGCTGACAGATACGCAGTATTTT